The clone carrying this T cell receptor (beta chain) was seen ten or more times. Its target is unknown. Germline V gene data show CDR1 as DFQATT and CDR2 as SNEGSKA (reference sequence). Trimming at V came to 0 bases and at J to 5 bases, leaving 3 bases not matched to a gene. The CDR3 spans 14 residues. The data belong to a study of identical twins. Overall study findings and caveats: An excess of low generation probability was shown by twin-shared out-of-frame alpha sequences. While abundant cord blood beta clonotypes carried fewer insertions, memory repertoires showed no such pattern.

Template switching created a universal primer site, and the cDNA included unique molecular identifiers. A single record per CDR3 protein comes from TCRdb applying MiXCR to the 5' RACE reads. Among approximately 590,000 distinct CDR3 sequences listed, nearly 10% were seen once. This sample also appeared in a second study, on yellow fever vaccine responses in identical twins.

Source material: PBMCs. The V gene is TRBV20-1, the J gene TRBJ2-5, with 10 bases that match TRBD2. The receptor was isolated from a young woman in good health. The CDR3 sequence is CSARELAGRETQYF. CDR3 DNA: TGCAGTGCTAGAGAACTAGCGGGGCGGGAGACCCAGTACTTC.